This entry features one T cell receptor beta chain sequence. What it binds is unknown. The source of the sample is a study of T cell responses to AZD1222 COVID-19 vaccine. Study-wide points: The breadth and depth of Spike-specific TCRs increased once two AZD1222 doses had been given. None of the repertoires were sampled until the peak T cell response had passed.

Generated by immunoSEQ multiplex PCR, the TCRdb table keeps only in-frame clones and is missing some. The sample includes around 81,000 clones, roughly four fifths of them seen just once. The germline V gene has CDR1 SNHLY and CDR2 FYNNEI. The V and J ends lost 4 bases and 11 bases respectively, with 12 bases between them. This CDR3 contains 12 residues. The input for sequencing was peripheral blood, taken on day 0 of AZD1222 vaccination. V usage is TRBV2 and J usage is TRBJ1-5; D is possibly TRBD1 (5 bases). The clonotype was recovered from an adult in good health. CDR3 nucleotides: TGTGCCAGCAGTGCCGGGGGTTCGACCCAGCATTTT. It specifies CASSAGGSTQHF. Full variable domain (rest looked up from reference TRBV2 and TRBJ1-5): EPEVTQTPSHQVTQMGQEVILRCVPISNHLYFYWYRQILGQKVEFLVSFYNNEISEKSEIFDDQFSVERPDGSNFTLKIRSTKLEDSAMYFCASSAGGSTQHFGDGTRLSIL.